Listed below are T cell receptor beta chains from one sample, sequenced in a study of OX40 agonist ivuxolimab in advanced cancers. TCRdb's copy holds only in-frame clones and misses some; the assay was immunoSEQ multiplex PCR. The sample holds 75,000 to 100,000 clones, about nine tenths seen once. The material was CD4+ or CD8+ T cells sorted from blood, obtained in a trial of the OX40 agonist ivuxolimab. The receptors were sampled from an adult with an advanced solid tumor such as melanoma, head and neck, liver or kidney cancer. Both conserved end residues are part of each CDR3. A D gene is named only where the DNA matches it firmly. Part of the rows lack a size; the others show once, few, many or a class for expanded clones.

V gene: TRBV7-6
D gene: -
J gene: TRBJ1-5
clone size: -
CDR3 DNA: TGTGCCAGCAGCTTAGGCCGGGGTCCTAATCAGCCCCAGCATTTT
CDR3 protein: CASSLGRGPNQPQHF

V gene: TRBV27
D gene: -
J gene: TRBJ2-3
clone size: -
CDR3 DNA: TGTGCCAGCAGTTTAACCCCTAGTTCCCCCGGATCGCAGTATTTT
CDR3 protein: CASSLTPSSPGSQYF

V gene: TRBV18
D gene: -
J gene: TRBJ1-2
clone size: -
CDR3 DNA: TGTGCCACACGACGGGGTATGGGTGGCTACACCTTC
CDR3 protein: CATRRGMGGYTF

V gene: TRBV7-6
D gene: TRBD2
J gene: TRBJ2-1
clone size: -
CDR3 DNA: TGTGCCAGCAGCTTAGATGGGGGAGGGTACAATGAGCAGTTCTTC
CDR3 protein: CASSLDGGGYNEQFF

V gene: TRBV30
D gene: -
J gene: TRBJ1-1
clone size: -
CDR3 DNA: TGTGCCTGGAACCTTGTTCGGACTGAAGCTTTCTTT
CDR3 protein: CAWNLVRTEAFF

V gene: TRBV7-2
D gene: TRBD2
J gene: TRBJ2-7
clone size: -
CDR3 DNA: TGTGCCAGCAGCTCCGTGGGGAGCGGGAGTTCCTACGAGCAGTACTTC
CDR3 protein: CASSSVGSGSSYEQYF

V gene: TRBV15
D gene: TRBD2
J gene: TRBJ2-7
clone size: once
CDR3 DNA: TGTGCCACCAGCAGAGAGACTAGCGGGCCCTACGAGCAGTACTTC
CDR3 protein: CATSRETSGPYEQYF

V gene: TRBV15
D gene: -
J gene: TRBJ1-2
clone size: once
CDR3 DNA: TGTGCCACCAGCTCTAGGGGACGGAATAACTATGGCTACACCTTC
CDR3 protein: CATSSRGRNNYGYTF

V gene: TRBV2
D gene: -
J gene: TRBJ1-2
clone size: -
CDR3 DNA: TGTGCCAGCAGTGTCATAACTAACTATGGCTACACCTTC
CDR3 protein: CASSVITNYGYTF

V gene: TRBV11-2
D gene: -
J gene: TRBJ2-5
clone size: -
CDR3 DNA: TGTGCCAGCAGCTTCGGGCCTGAAGAGACCCAGTACTTC
CDR3 protein: CASSFGPEETQYF

V gene: TRBV5-1
D gene: TRBD2
J gene: TRBJ2-1
clone size: -
CDR3 DNA: TGCGCCAGCAGCAACCTTAGCGGGAGGGCATACAATGAGCAGTTCTTC
CDR3 protein: CASSNLSGRAYNEQFF

V gene: TRBV7-9
D gene: -
J gene: TRBJ1-2
clone size: few
CDR3 DNA: TGTGCCAGCAGCTTAGAGGACAGTGGCTACACCTTC
CDR3 protein: CASSLEDSGYTF

V gene: TRBV18
D gene: -
J gene: TRBJ1-5
clone size: -
CDR3 DNA: TGTGCCAGCTCCTCCGGAGGGGACAACAATCAGCCCCAGCATTTT
CDR3 protein: CASSSGGDNNQPQHF

V gene: TRBV2
D gene: -
J gene: TRBJ2-3
clone size: -
CDR3 DNA: TGTGCCAGCAGCCCTAGCACAGATACGCAGTATTTT
CDR3 protein: CASSPSTDTQYF

V gene: TRBV29-1
D gene: -
J gene: TRBJ1-1
clone size: -
CDR3 DNA: TGCAGCATACAACCAGCGAACACTGAAGCTTTCTTT
CDR3 protein: CSIQPANTEAFF

V gene: TRBV11-2
D gene: -
J gene: TRBJ2-3
clone size: -
CDR3 DNA: TGTGCCAGCAGCTTAGAGGATACGCAGTATTTT
CDR3 protein: CASSLEDTQYF

V gene: TRBV7-9
D gene: -
J gene: TRBJ2-1
clone size: -
CDR3 DNA: TGTGCCAGCAGCTTAGGGTTTCGGAATGAGCAGTTCTTC
CDR3 protein: CASSLGFRNEQFF

V gene: TRBV15
D gene: -
J gene: TRBJ2-7
clone size: -
CDR3 DNA: TGTGCCACCAGCAGAGATTACGGGACTCCTCCCTACGAGCAGTACTTC
CDR3 protein: CATSRDYGTPPYEQYF

V gene: TRBV6-6
D gene: -
J gene: TRBJ1-5
clone size: -
CDR3 DNA: TGTGCCAGCAGCTCACAGGTAGGGTTTGGGCAGCCCCAGCATTTT
CDR3 protein: CASSSQVGFGQPQHF

V gene: TRBV18
D gene: -
J gene: TRBJ2-3
clone size: -
CDR3 DNA: TGTGCCAGCTCACCACAGTTAGGGGGTAGCACAGATACGCAGTATTTT
CDR3 protein: CASSPQLGGSTDTQYF

V gene: TRBV4-2
D gene: -
J gene: TRBJ2-3
clone size: -
CDR3 DNA: TGTGCCAGCAGCCAAAGAGGGTTAGGGGGGAGCACAGATACGCAGTATTTT
CDR3 protein: CASSQRGLGGSTDTQYF

V gene: TRBV2
D gene: TRBD2
J gene: TRBJ2-5
clone size: -
CDR3 DNA: TGTGCCAGCAGTATAAGGACTAGCGGGATGGGAGAGACCCAGTACTTC
CDR3 protein: CASSIRTSGMGETQYF

V gene: TRBV7-9
D gene: -
J gene: TRBJ1-1
clone size: -
CDR3 DNA: TGTGCCAGCACCGGACAGATGAACACTGAAGCTTTCTTT
CDR3 protein: CASTGQMNTEAFF

V gene: TRBV29-1
D gene: -
J gene: TRBJ2-3
clone size: -
CDR3 DNA: TGCAGCGTTGTGACAGAAACAGATACGCAGTATTTT
CDR3 protein: CSVVTETDTQYF

V gene: TRBV28
D gene: -
J gene: TRBJ2-5
clone size: -
CDR3 DNA: TGTGCCAGCAGTTCCCCAGGGTTCCAAGAGACCCAGTACTTC
CDR3 protein: CASSSPGFQETQYF

V gene: TRBV29-1
D gene: -
J gene: TRBJ1-2
clone size: -
CDR3 DNA: TGCAGCGTTGAAGTACGGGGGGGTTATGGCTACACCTTC
CDR3 protein: CSVEVRGGYGYTF

V gene: TRBV18
D gene: TRBD1
J gene: TRBJ1-5
clone size: -
CDR3 DNA: TGTGCCAGCTCACCGGACAGGATGGACAATCAGCCCCAGCATTTT
CDR3 protein: CASSPDRMDNQPQHF

V gene: TRBV18
D gene: TRBD1
J gene: TRBJ1-1
clone size: -
CDR3 DNA: TGTGCCAGCTCACCAGGGGGACAGGGGGCGCAAGCTTTCTTT
CDR3 protein: CASSPGGQGAQAFF

V gene: TRBV18
D gene: -
J gene: TRBJ1-1
clone size: -
CDR3 DNA: TGTGCCAGCTCACCCGGCGGGGGAGAACGGACTGAAGCTTTCTTT
CDR3 protein: CASSPGGGERTEAFF

V gene: TRBV10-3
D gene: TRBD2
J gene: TRBJ2-7
clone size: once
CDR3 DNA: TGTGCCATCAGTGAGTCGGGACTAGCGGTCGAGCAGTACTTC
CDR3 protein: CAISESGLAVEQYF

V gene: TRBV7-3
D gene: -
J gene: TRBJ1-1
clone size: -
CDR3 DNA: TGTGCCAGCAGCACCGACAAGACGGATGAAGCTTTCTTT
CDR3 protein: CASSTDKTDEAFF